This is a list of T cell receptor beta chains from one sample in a study of lymphopenia after photon versus proton radiotherapy. The data were produced by immunoSEQ multiplex PCR, yet TCRdb's version contains in-frame clones alone and is incomplete. The data hold tens of thousands of clones, with 65% to 85% observed a single time. This sample comprised peripheral blood, obtained from a patient treated with proton-based radiotherapy. These receptors all come from a man aged 60-69 years with pancreatic cancer. Both conserved end residues are part of each CDR3. D genes are given only for firm matches. A row's size may be missing; if present it is once, few, many or a size class.

J gene: TRBJ2-7
V gene: TRBV5-1
D gene: TRBD2
CDR3 length: 16
clone size: .
CDR3 DNA: TGCGCCAGCAGCTTGGGCTCGGGTTTGGCCGGGAGGGAGCAGTACTTC
CDR3 protein: CASSLGSGLAGREQYF

J gene: TRBJ2-7
V gene: TRBV4-3
D gene: .
CDR3 length: 13
clone size: .
CDR3 DNA: TGCGCCAGCAGCAGTTCGGGACTCGCCGAGCAGTACTTC
CDR3 protein: CASSSSGLAEQYF

J gene: TRBJ2-7
V gene: TRBV15
D gene: .
CDR3 length: 14
clone size: .
CDR3 DNA: TGTGCCACCAGCAGTGGGGGGAGCTCCTACGAGCAGTACTTC
CDR3 protein: CATSSGGSSYEQYF

J gene: TRBJ2-1
V gene: TRBV7-8
D gene: TRBD2
CDR3 length: 15
clone size: .
CDR3 DNA: TGTGCCAGCAGCTCCGGGACTAGCGGGAGCCATGAGCAGTTCTTC
CDR3 protein: CASSSGTSGSHEQFF

J gene: TRBJ2-1
V gene: TRBV11-2
D gene: TRBD2
CDR3 length: 16
clone size: .
CDR3 DNA: TGTGCCAGCAGCCCGTCCGGGACTAGCGGGCTCAATGAGCAGTTCTTC
CDR3 protein: CASSPSGTSGLNEQFF

J gene: TRBJ2-3
V gene: TRBV7-2
D gene: .
CDR3 length: 14
clone size: .
CDR3 DNA: TGTGCCAGCACCCGAAAGGTGGGCACAGATACGCAGTATTTT
CDR3 protein: CASTRKVGTDTQYF

J gene: TRBJ2-4
V gene: TRBV27
D gene: .
CDR3 length: 14
clone size: .
CDR3 DNA: TGTGCCAGCAGTGCCTCCGGGGGGCCAAACATTCAGTACTTC
CDR3 protein: CASSASGGPNIQYF

J gene: TRBJ2-3
V gene: TRBV7-9
D gene: TRBD2
CDR3 length: 15
clone size: once
CDR3 DNA: TGTGCCAGCAGCCCTAGCGGGTCCAGCACAGATACGCAGTATTTT
CDR3 protein: CASSPSGSSTDTQYF

J gene: TRBJ1-2
V gene: TRBV18
D gene: .
CDR3 length: 15
clone size: .
CDR3 DNA: TGTGCCAGCTCACCCGACGTCGGACGCACCGATGGCTACACCTTC
CDR3 protein: CASSPDVGRTDGYTF

J gene: TRBJ1-1
V gene: TRBV11-2
D gene: TRBD1
CDR3 length: 15
clone size: few
CDR3 DNA: TGTGCCAGCAGTCAAAGACAGGGATTTGCCACTGAAGCTTTCTTT
CDR3 protein: CASSQRQGFATEAFF

J gene: TRBJ2-4
V gene: TRBV19
D gene: TRBD2
CDR3 length: 22
clone size: .
CDR3 DNA: TGTGCCAGTAGTATAGATCCCCCGACTAGCGGGAGTCACCCGGGGGGCAAAAACATTCAGTACTTC
CDR3 protein: CASSIDPPTSGSHPGGKNIQYF

J gene: TRBJ2-7
V gene: TRBV11-2
D gene: .
CDR3 length: 15
clone size: .
CDR3 DNA: TGTGCCAGCAGCTTAGATCCGGCAGGGTCCTACGAGCAGTACTTC
CDR3 protein: CASSLDPAGSYEQYF

J gene: TRBJ2-5
V gene: TRBV29-1
D gene: TRBD1
CDR3 length: 11
clone size: .
CDR3 DNA: TGCAGCGCAGGGACAGTAGAGACCCAGTACTTC
CDR3 protein: CSAGTVETQYF

J gene: TRBJ1-1
V gene: TRBV11-2
D gene: TRBD1
CDR3 length: 15
clone size: .
CDR3 DNA: TGTGCCAGCAGCCTAGTACAGGGGGTGAACACTGAAGCTTTCTTT
CDR3 protein: CASSLVQGVNTEAFF

J gene: TRBJ2-2
V gene: TRBV7-9
D gene: TRBD2
CDR3 length: 16
clone size: .
CDR3 DNA: TGTGCCAGCAGCACTCGGACTAGCGGGACCACCGGGGAGCTGTTTTTT
CDR3 protein: CASSTRTSGTTGELFF

J gene: TRBJ2-1
V gene: TRBV7-9
D gene: TRBD2
CDR3 length: 16
clone size: .
CDR3 DNA: TGTGCCAGCAGCCACCCCCTAGCGGTCGGAGGGTATGAGCAGTTCTTC
CDR3 protein: CASSHPLAVGGYEQFF

J gene: TRBJ2-3
V gene: TRBV28
D gene: .
CDR3 length: 15
clone size: .
CDR3 DNA: TGTGCCAGCAGACCTAGAATAGGCCTTACAGATACGCAGTATTTT
CDR3 protein: CASRPRIGLTDTQYF

J gene: TRBJ1-1
V gene: TRBV7-3
D gene: .
CDR3 length: 19
clone size: few
CDR3 DNA: TGTGCCAGCAGCTCCGGTTTTTACCGTACGGGCGCCCCGAACACTGAAGCTTTCTTT
CDR3 protein: CASSSGFYRTGAPNTEAFF

J gene: TRBJ1-4
V gene: TRBV28
D gene: TRBD1
CDR3 length: 17
clone size: .
CDR3 DNA: TGTGCCAGCAGTCAACCGGGACAGGGACTCACTAATGAAAAACTGTTTTTT
CDR3 protein: CASSQPGQGLTNEKLFF

J gene: TRBJ1-4
V gene: TRBV27
D gene: .
CDR3 length: 15
clone size: once
CDR3 DNA: TGTGCCAGCAGTTTAATGGGACGGGGTAATGAAAAACTGTTTTTT
CDR3 protein: CASSLMGRGNEKLFF

J gene: TRBJ1-6
V gene: TRBV14
D gene: TRBD1
CDR3 length: 16
clone size: once
CDR3 DNA: TGTGCCAGCAGCAGAACCGTAGGGGGCCCAGGTTCACCCCTCCACTTT
CDR3 protein: CASSRTVGGPGSPLHF

J gene: TRBJ1-1
V gene: TRBV4-1
D gene: .
CDR3 length: 15
clone size: .
CDR3 DNA: TGCGCCAGCAGCCAAGATCGATGGTTGAACACTGAAGCTTTCTTT
CDR3 protein: CASSQDRWLNTEAFF

J gene: TRBJ2-1
V gene: TRBV2
D gene: .
CDR3 length: 15
clone size: .
CDR3 DNA: TGTGCCAGCAGGGGAGACTCTTCTCCCTACAATGAGCAGTTCTTC
CDR3 protein: CASRGDSSPYNEQFF

J gene: TRBJ2-7
V gene: TRBV6-6
D gene: TRBD2
CDR3 length: 15
clone size: .
CDR3 DNA: TGTGCCAGCAGTTACGGGGTAGCGGGAGCCTACGAGCAGTACTTC
CDR3 protein: CASSYGVAGAYEQYF

J gene: TRBJ1-5
V gene: TRBV30
D gene: TRBD1
CDR3 length: 14
clone size: .
CDR3 DNA: TGTGCCTGGAGTACAGGGGGAATGGGTCAGCCCCAGCATTTT
CDR3 protein: CAWSTGGMGQPQHF

J gene: TRBJ2-6
V gene: TRBV28
D gene: .
CDR3 length: 16
clone size: .
CDR3 DNA: TGTGCCAGCAGTCCACTCCCAGGGACTGGGGCCAACGTCCTGACTTTC
CDR3 protein: CASSPLPGTGANVLTF

J gene: TRBJ1-1
V gene: TRBV12-5
D gene: .
CDR3 length: 14
clone size: .
CDR3 DNA: TGTGCTAGTGGACCCAAGCAGGGTATCGCTGAAGCTTTCTTT
CDR3 protein: CASGPKQGIAEAFF

J gene: TRBJ1-5
V gene: TRBV6-5
D gene: TRBD1
CDR3 length: 13
clone size: once
CDR3 DNA: TGTGCCAGCAGTCCCGACAGGGGCCAGCCCCAGCATTTT
CDR3 protein: CASSPDRGQPQHF

J gene: TRBJ2-1
V gene: TRBV11-3
D gene: .
CDR3 length: 15
clone size: .
CDR3 DNA: TGTGCCAGCAGCTTAAGAACCGCGACCTACAATGAGCAGTTCTTC
CDR3 protein: CASSLRTATYNEQFF

J gene: TRBJ2-4
V gene: TRBV11-3
D gene: TRBD1
CDR3 length: 16
clone size: .
CDR3 DNA: TGTGCCAGCAGCTTCGTCCCAGGGGGCGGCAAAAACATTCAGTACTTC
CDR3 protein: CASSFVPGGGKNIQYF

J gene: TRBJ2-2
V gene: TRBV20-1
D gene: .
CDR3 length: 11
clone size: .
CDR3 DNA: TGCAGTGCTAGGGAGTCCGGGGAGCTGTTTTTT
CDR3 protein: CSARESGELFF

J gene: TRBJ1-1
V gene: TRBV27
D gene: .
CDR3 length: 16
clone size: .
CDR3 DNA: TGTGCCAGCAGTTCCGCCGGGGTCCTTCGCGGCACTGAAGCTTTCTTT
CDR3 protein: CASSSAGVLRGTEAFF

J gene: TRBJ2-1
V gene: TRBV2
D gene: TRBD2
CDR3 length: 16
clone size: once
CDR3 DNA: TGTGCCAGCAATGGACTAGCGGGAGCGTTCGACAATGAGCAGTTCTTC
CDR3 protein: CASNGLAGAFDNEQFF

J gene: TRBJ2-1
V gene: TRBV19
D gene: TRBD2
CDR3 length: 17
clone size: .
CDR3 DNA: TGTGCCAGTAGTACCTCTAGCGGGATCGGTGGAGGTAATGAGCAGTTCTTC
CDR3 protein: CASSTSSGIGGGNEQFF

J gene: TRBJ2-1
V gene: TRBV30
D gene: .
CDR3 length: 13
clone size: .
CDR3 DNA: TGTGCCTGGAGTGGAATCCCTTACAATGAGCAGTTCTTC
CDR3 protein: CAWSGIPYNEQFF

J gene: TRBJ1-5
V gene: TRBV19
D gene: .
CDR3 length: 14
clone size: few
CDR3 DNA: TGTGCCAGTACCCCCGGGGCAGGCAATCAGCCCCAGCATTTT
CDR3 protein: CASTPGAGNQPQHF

J gene: TRBJ2-7
V gene: TRBV10-3
D gene: .
CDR3 length: 17
clone size: .
CDR3 DNA: TGTGCCATCAGTGAGTTACCCAGTGTCGGGCCCCTCTACGAGCAGTACTTC
CDR3 protein: CAISELPSVGPLYEQYF

J gene: TRBJ2-6
V gene: TRBV6-1
D gene: .
CDR3 length: 14
clone size: .
CDR3 DNA: TGTGCCAGCAGTTCAGTCTCTGGGGCCAACGTCCTGACTTTC
CDR3 protein: CASSSVSGANVLTF

J gene: TRBJ1-1
V gene: TRBV6-6
D gene: .
CDR3 length: 14
clone size: .
CDR3 DNA: TGTGCCAGCAGTTACGGACTGGAGAACACTGAAGCTTTCTTT
CDR3 protein: CASSYGLENTEAFF

J gene: TRBJ2-3
V gene: TRBV6-1
D gene: .
CDR3 length: 12
clone size: few
CDR3 DNA: TGTGCCAGCAGTCCTATGGGAGTCGGGCAGTATTTT
CDR3 protein: CASSPMGVGQYF

J gene: TRBJ2-7
V gene: TRBV7-2
D gene: TRBD2
CDR3 length: 19
clone size: .
CDR3 DNA: TGTGCCAGCAGCTTGGTGGGTTTAGCTAGCGGGAGTTCTCCCTACGAGCAGTACTTC
CDR3 protein: CASSLVGLASGSSPYEQYF

J gene: TRBJ1-5
V gene: TRBV5-1
D gene: .
CDR3 length: 13
clone size: .
CDR3 DNA: TGCGCCAGCAGCTTCGGGAGCAATCAGCCCCAGCATTTT
CDR3 protein: CASSFGSNQPQHF

J gene: TRBJ1-1
V gene: TRBV6-6
D gene: TRBD1
CDR3 length: 15
clone size: .
CDR3 DNA: TGTGCCAGCAGTTACTCGGGCACAGGGGTCACTGAAGCTTTCTTT
CDR3 protein: CASSYSGTGVTEAFF

J gene: TRBJ2-3
V gene: TRBV10-3
D gene: TRBD1
CDR3 length: 18
clone size: .
CDR3 DNA: TGTGCCATCAGTGTTGGGCAGGGGGCTACTACTTCCACAGATACGCAGTATTTT
CDR3 protein: CAISVGQGATTSTDTQYF

J gene: TRBJ2-3
V gene: TRBV2
D gene: TRBD2
CDR3 length: 15
clone size: .
CDR3 DNA: TGTGCCAGCATTGACGTAGCGGGAGCCTTAGATACGCAGTATTTT
CDR3 protein: CASIDVAGALDTQYF

J gene: TRBJ2-3
V gene: TRBV7-3
D gene: .
CDR3 length: 16
clone size: .
CDR3 DNA: TGTGCCAGCAGCTTAAGCGGGCTAGCGACTACAGATACGCAGTATTTT
CDR3 protein: CASSLSGLATTDTQYF

J gene: TRBJ1-1
V gene: TRBV19
D gene: TRBD1
CDR3 length: 14
clone size: .
CDR3 DNA: TGTGCCAGTAGTATTCAGGGGGCAAACACTGAAGCTTTCTTT
CDR3 protein: CASSIQGANTEAFF

J gene: TRBJ1-2
V gene: TRBV7-9
D gene: .
CDR3 length: 13
clone size: few
CDR3 DNA: TGTGCCAGCAGCTTAGAGTACTCTTCTGGCTACACCTTC
CDR3 protein: CASSLEYSSGYTF

J gene: TRBJ2-4
V gene: TRBV19
D gene: .
CDR3 length: 13
clone size: .
CDR3 DNA: TGTGCCAGTAGTATAAGTGGGAGTTTCATTCAGTACTTC
CDR3 protein: CASSISGSFIQYF

J gene: TRBJ1-4
V gene: TRBV19
D gene: .
CDR3 length: 11
clone size: .
CDR3 DNA: TGTGCCAGTAGCCGCAATGAAAAACTGTTTTTT
CDR3 protein: CASSRNEKLFF

J gene: TRBJ2-7
V gene: TRBV30
D gene: TRBD1
CDR3 length: 12
clone size: .
CDR3 DNA: TGTGCCTGGCGACAGGGTACCTACGAGCAGTACTTC
CDR3 protein: CAWRQGTYEQYF

J gene: TRBJ2-1
V gene: TRBV19
D gene: .
CDR3 length: 13
clone size: .
CDR3 DNA: TGTGCCAGTAGTATCGGCGATTACAATGAGCAGTTCTTC
CDR3 protein: CASSIGDYNEQFF

J gene: TRBJ1-4
V gene: TRBV10-2
D gene: .
CDR3 length: 14
clone size: .
CDR3 DNA: TGCGCCAGCAGTGGGGGGGGAACTAATGAAAAACTGTTTTTT
CDR3 protein: CASSGGGTNEKLFF

J gene: TRBJ2-1
V gene: TRBV7-6
D gene: .
CDR3 length: 16
clone size: .
CDR3 DNA: TGTGCCAGCAGCGCCCGTCCTGGGAGCGCCGACAATGAGCAGTTCTTC
CDR3 protein: CASSARPGSADNEQFF

J gene: TRBJ2-2
V gene: TRBV19
D gene: TRBD1
CDR3 length: 15
clone size: .
CDR3 DNA: TGTGCCAGTAGTTCCGGGACAGGGGGGACCGGGGAGCTGTTTTTT
CDR3 protein: CASSSGTGGTGELFF

J gene: TRBJ1-1
V gene: TRBV5-1
D gene: TRBD1
CDR3 length: 16
clone size: .
CDR3 DNA: TGCGCCAGCAGCTTGCCCGTCGGACAGGGGAACACTGAAGCTTTCTTT
CDR3 protein: CASSLPVGQGNTEAFF

J gene: TRBJ2-2
V gene: TRBV28
D gene: .
CDR3 length: 15
clone size: .
CDR3 DNA: TGTGCCAGCAGTTTAGTGCCCACGAACACCGGGGAGCTGTTTTTT
CDR3 protein: CASSLVPTNTGELFF

J gene: TRBJ2-7
V gene: TRBV15
D gene: .
CDR3 length: 16
clone size: .
CDR3 DNA: TGTGCCACCAGCAGAGAAACAGGGCGAAATGCCTACGAGCAGTACTTC
CDR3 protein: CATSRETGRNAYEQYF

J gene: TRBJ1-5
V gene: TRBV7-8
D gene: .
CDR3 length: 13
clone size: .
CDR3 DNA: TGTGCCAGCAGCTTAGAAAGGGATCAGCCCCAGCATTTT
CDR3 protein: CASSLERDQPQHF

J gene: TRBJ2-1
V gene: TRBV5-1
D gene: .
CDR3 length: 12
clone size: .
CDR3 DNA: TGCGCCAGCAGCCTTGTCGGGGATGAGCAGTTCTTC
CDR3 protein: CASSLVGDEQFF